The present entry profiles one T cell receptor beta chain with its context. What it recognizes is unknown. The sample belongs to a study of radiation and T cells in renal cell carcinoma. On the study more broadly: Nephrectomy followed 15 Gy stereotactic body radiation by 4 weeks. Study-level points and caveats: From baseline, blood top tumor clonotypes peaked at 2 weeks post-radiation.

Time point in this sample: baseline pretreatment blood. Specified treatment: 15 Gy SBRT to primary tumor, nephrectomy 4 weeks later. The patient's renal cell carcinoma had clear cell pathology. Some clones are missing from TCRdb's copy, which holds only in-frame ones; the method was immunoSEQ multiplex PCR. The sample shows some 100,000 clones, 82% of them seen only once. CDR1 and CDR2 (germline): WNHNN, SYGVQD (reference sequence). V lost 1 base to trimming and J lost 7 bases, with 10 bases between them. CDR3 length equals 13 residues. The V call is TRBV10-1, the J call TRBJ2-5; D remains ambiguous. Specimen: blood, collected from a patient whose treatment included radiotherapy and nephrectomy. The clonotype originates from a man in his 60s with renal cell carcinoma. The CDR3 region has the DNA TGCGCCAGCAGTGAGTACGCTGGTGGGACCCAGTACTTC. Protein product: CASSEYAGGTQYF.